The 25 T cell receptor beta chains reported below all come from one sample, sequenced in a study of CD4 T cells in relation to SARS-CoV-2 and coronaviruses. CD4+ T cells from unexposed donors were obtained before the COVID-19 pandemic (2011-2018). After roughly ten days of culture, CD4+ T cells were isolated. Their antigen targets remain unknown. Profiling relied on immunoSEQ multiplex PCR, and the TCRdb table lists in-frame clones only, not all of them. Found here are some 25,000 clones, roughly 76% of them singletons; the top ten hold about 10%. Specimen: CD4+ T cells from PBMCs, cultured in vitro. The receptor source for this set is a human donor in good health.

DNA of the CDR3: TGTGCCAGCAGCCCACGTCGGACAGTATTCACAGATACGCAGTATTTT. Protein sequence: CASSPRRTVFTDTQYF. The chain employs TRBV6-4 and TRBJ2-3; TRBD1 might be the D (6 bases). Germline loops: CDR1 MRHNA, CDR2 SNTAGT. This CDR3 is built from 16 residues. V gave up 6 bases and J gave up 2 bases, with 18 bases separating them.

The chain recombines TRBV11-2 with TRBJ2-4; D remains ambiguous. Trimming took 4 bases from V and 6 from J, leaving 13 bases between them. CDR1 SGHAT and CDR2 FQNNGV come from the germline V gene. This CDR3 is 14 amino acids long. CDR3 protein: CASSSFGRRNIQYF. CDR3 DNA sequence: TGTGCCAGCAGCTCATTCGGGCGCCGAAACATTCAGTACTTC.

The chain carries TRBV12-3 or TRBV12-4 and TRBJ2-7; 10 bases align to TRBD2. Losses at the gene ends were 6 bases for V and 4 bases for J; bases not matched to a gene: 0. The CDR3 length is 12 residues. This CDR3 reads CASRTSGYEQYF. The CDR3, as DNA: TGTGCCAGCAGGACTAGCGGGTACGAGCAGTACTTC.

This chain connects TRBV14 to TRBJ2-1; D is unclear. Germline-derived CDR1 and CDR2 are SGHDN and FVKESK. The CDR3 covers 14 residues. V was pared by 0 bases and J by 7 bases, with 10 bases between. The CDR3 DNA reads TGTGCCAGCAGCCAAGATACGGTAAGGAATGAGCAGTTCTTC. Translation gives CASSQDTVRNEQFF. Based on the CDR3 plus reference TRBV14 and TRBJ2-1, the full variable domain is EAGVTQFPSHSVIEKGQTVTLRCDPISGHDNLYWYRRVMGKEIKFLLHFVKESKQDESGMPNNRFLAERTGGTYSTLKVQPAELEDSGVYFCASSQDTVRNEQFFGPGTRLTVL.

J is TRBJ2-7 and V is TRBV6-5, with 11 bases matching TRBD2. This CDR3 spans 15 amino acids. In germline, CDR1 is MNHEY, CDR2 SVGAGI. V trimming: 2 bases; J trimming: 4 bases; junction bases outside the gene matches: 4. In DNA, the CDR3 is TGTGCCAGCAGTTACGGGACTAGCGGTTCTTACGAGCAGTACTTC. Translation: CASSYGTSGSYEQYF.

The CDR3 spells CASSPTVNTEAFF. The CDR3 nucleotides read TGTGCCAGCAGCCCGACGGTGAACACTGAAGCTTTCTTT. The chain employs TRBV25-1 and TRBJ1-1; D not certain. Germline lookup yields CDR1 MGHDK and CDR2 SYGVNS. V lost 6 bases and J 0 bases, leaving 8 bases between the germline ends. The CDR3 has 13 amino acids.

This chain connects TRBV11-2 to TRBJ2-5, with a tentative D call TRBD2 (6 bases). The CDR3 has 13 amino acids. Trimming took 5 bases from V and 0 from J, leaving 7 bases between them. Germline CDR1 SGHAT, CDR2 FQNNGV. The CDR3 loop reads CASSRDYQETQYF. CDR3 DNA sequence: TGTGCCAGCAGCCGGGACTACCAAGAGACCCAGTACTTC.

This sequence joins TRBV6-4 and TRBJ2-2; D call uncertain. The CDR3 has 16 residues. CDR1 MRHNA and CDR2 SNTAGT come from the germline V gene. With 6 bases removed from V and 3 bases from J, the gap between germline ends came to 17 bases. Here the CDR3 reads CASSPRGVRYTGELFF. In nucleotides, the CDR3 is TGTGCCAGCAGCCCTCGTGGGGTGCGTTACACCGGGGAGCTGTTTTTT.

J is TRBJ2-2 and V is TRBV11-2; D tentatively reads TRBD1 or TRBD2 (7 bases each). Trimming took off 5 bases at V and 2 bases at J, with 15 bases between the two ends. CDR1 and CDR2 (germline): SGHAT, FQNNGV. CDR3 length equals 16 residues. The CDR3 protein is CASSREGQINTGELFF. The CDR3 region has the DNA TGTGCCAGCAGCAGGGAGGGACAGATAAACACCGGGGAGCTGTTTTTT.

The chain links TRBV19 to TRBJ2-7; 12 bases map to TRBD2. The CDR3 is 17 amino acids. V was pared by 3 bases and J by 6 bases, with 12 bases of the junction left unmatched. Germline values: CDR1 LNHDA, CDR2 SQIVND (reference sequence). The chain's CDR3 is CASSIVPRTSGVCEQYF. Here the CDR3 DNA reads TGTGCCAGTAGTATCGTGCCCAGGACTAGCGGGGTTTGCGAGCAGTACTTC.

The chain couples TRBV21-1 to TRBJ1-4. TRBV21-1 is a pseudogene segment. The CDR3 length is 13 residues. CDR3 amino acids: CAPGGLANEKLFF. The CDR3 DNA reads TGTGCCCCCGGGGGGTTGGCTAATGAAAAACTGTTTTTT.

The chain couples TRBV4-1 to TRBJ1-1, with 8 bases matching TRBD1. This CDR3 contains 15 residues. Germline V gene lookup returns CDR1 MGHRA and CDR2 YSYEKL. Losses at the gene ends were 2 bases for V and 4 bases for J; bases not matched to a gene: 6. CDR3 region: CASSQPDRGFTEAFF. CDR3 in DNA: TGCGCCAGCAGCCAACCCGACAGGGGTTTCACTGAAGCTTTCTTT.

This chain links TRBV5-1 with TRBJ2-1; 11 bases map to TRBD2. The CDR3 runs 17 residues. Trimming at V came to 0 bases and at J to 6 bases, leaving 8 bases not matched to a gene. Germline CDR1 is SGHRS and CDR2 is YFSETQ. This CDR3 is CASSLVALAGGGNEQFF. The DNA of the CDR3 is TGCGCCAGCAGCTTGGTCGCCCTAGCGGGGGGTGGCAATGAGCAGTTCTTC. Full variable domain (remainder filled in from reference TRBV5-1 and TRBJ2-1): KAGVTQTPRYLIKTRGQQVTLSCSPISGHRSVSWYQQTPGQGLQFLFEYFSETQRNKGNFPGRFSGRQFSNSRSEMNVSTLELGDSALYLCASSLVALAGGGNEQFFGPGTRLTVL.

This clone was recorded only once. The genes are TRBV29-1 and TRBJ1-3; 10 nucleotides agree with TRBD1. The CDR3 has 15 residues. V lost 6 bases, J lost 0 bases, and 5 bases stayed unmatched. The germline CDR1 and CDR2 sequences are SQVTM and ANQGSEA. The CDR3 loop is CSVVTGGFSGNTIYF. The CDR3 region has the DNA TGCAGCGTCGTGACAGGGGGCTTCTCTGGAAACACCATATATTTT.

The chain recombines TRBV5-6 with TRBJ1-2, with D possibly being TRBD1 (5 bases). Germline assignment: CDR1 SGHDT and CDR2 YYEEEE. The CDR3 extends over 13 amino acids. V lost 0 bases and J lost 8, with 11 bases in between. The CDR3 region is CASSLVQGRGYTF. CDR3 bases: TGTGCCAGCAGCTTGGTTCAGGGACGGGGCTACACCTTC.

This clone has just one count. This chain links TRBV7-2 with TRBJ1-5; D is perhaps TRBD1 (5 bases). The germline V gene has CDR1 SGHTA and CDR2 FQGNSA. The CDR3 has 14 residues. V was clipped by 5 bases and J by 8 bases, with 16 bases between them. CDR3 DNA: TGTGCCAGCAGCCCCAAGGTAGGGGTGAAGCCCCAGCATTTT. This sequence encodes CASSPKVGVKPQHF.

The rearrangement joins TRBV7-2 to TRBJ2-3; D uncertain. Germline CDR1 and CDR2: SGHTA and FQGNSA. The V end lost 4 bases, the J end lost 6 bases, and 8 bases lay between the germline ends. The CDR3 extends over 12 amino acids. The CDR3 here is CASSYGSDTQYF. DNA of the CDR3: TGTGCCAGCAGCTATGGGTCCGATACGCAGTATTTT.

This clone was detected only once. The chain couples TRBV29-1 to TRBJ2-7, with TRBD1 identical over 7 bases. Germline trimming cut 3 bases from V and 5 bases from J; bases unmatched to any gene: 7. The CDR3 extends over 13 amino acids. Germline V gives CDR1 SQVTM, CDR2 ANQGSEA. CDR3 protein: CSVEAQGIDEQYF. CDR3 nucleotide sequence: TGCAGCGTTGAGGCACAGGGGATCGACGAGCAGTACTTC.

The chain employs TRBV6-5 and TRBJ1-5, with a weak D call TRBD1 (5 bases). CDR1 is MNHEY and CDR2 is SVGAGI in the germline V gene. The V gene lost 6 bases and the J gene lost 9 bases, with 12 bases spanning the gap. CDR3 length: 12 residues. As DNA, the CDR3 is TGTGCCAGCAGACTACCCGGGGGGCCCCAGCATTTT. Protein product: CASRLPGGPQHF.

The rearrangement uses TRBV5-1 and TRBJ2-7; 13 bases fit TRBD2. The CDR3 consists of 16 residues. From germline, CDR1 is SGHRS and CDR2 YFSETQ. Losses at the gene ends were 0 bases for V and 6 bases for J; bases not matched to a gene: 6. CDR3 bases: TGCGCCAGCAGCTTGGCCCCAGGACTAGCGGGAGCCGAGCAGTACTTC. It translates to CASSLAPGLAGAEQYF. Using reference TRBV5-1 and TRBJ2-7 for the parts outside the CDR3, the full variable domain is KAGVTQTPRYLIKTRGQQVTLSCSPISGHRSVSWYQQTPGQGLQFLFEYFSETQRNKGNFPGRFSGRQFSNSRSEMNVSTLELGDSALYLCASSLAPGLAGAEQYFGPGTRLTVT.

This clone came up a few times. The rearrangement links TRBV6-5 to TRBJ1-1; D perhaps matches TRBD1 (6 bases). From germline, CDR1 is MNHEY and CDR2 SVGAGI. V was clipped by 7 bases and J by 5 bases, with 20 bases between them. The CDR3 is 15 residues long. CDR3 region: CASTRSGGLRTEAFF. The DNA for the CDR3 is TGTGCCAGCACGCGTTCTGGGGGGCTGAGGACTGAAGCTTTCTTT.

The table lists this clone with a few counts. The CDR3 loop reads CASGRTGSGAEAFF. The DNA for the CDR3 is TGCGCCAGCGGACGAACAGGGTCCGGAGCTGAAGCTTTCTTT. The rearrangement uses TRBV5-1 and TRBJ1-1, with D maybe TRBD1 (6 bases). The germline V gene encodes CDR1 SGHRS and CDR2 YFSETQ. Trimming shortened V by 7 bases and J by 6 bases, and 19 bases separated the two germline ends. The CDR3 consists of 14 residues.

The chain links TRBV15 to TRBJ1-4; 7 bases line up with TRBD1. Germline V lookup: CDR1 LNHNV, CDR2 YYDKDF (reference sequence). The CDR3 loop spans 21 amino acids. V shed 0 bases, J shed 0 bases, and the junction held 16 bases outside the gene matches. As DNA, the CDR3 is TGTGCCACCAGCAGAGATTATCATACAGGGGCTCAATCAGCAACTAATGAAAAACTGTTTTTT. Residues: CATSRDYHTGAQSATNEKLFF.

This chain joins TRBV27 and TRBJ2-7; 9 nucleotides match TRBD2. In germline, CDR1 is MNHEY, CDR2 SMNVEV (reference sequence). V dropped 3 bases and J dropped 0; count of bases not matched to a gene: 9. The CDR3 runs 17 residues. CDR3 DNA: TGTGCCAGCAGTTTCCAATATTCGACTAGCGGCTCCTACGAGCAGTACTTC. Translating gives CASSFQYSTSGSYEQYF.

The chain combines TRBV2 with TRBJ1-2; 7 bases line up with TRBD1. The CDR3 runs 14 residues. V gave up 7 bases and J gave up 4 bases; unmatched junction bases: 9. The germline CDR1 and CDR2 sequences are SNHLY and FYNNEI. The CDR3: CASTETGRGYGYTF. The CDR3 DNA sequence: TGTGCCAGCACCGAGACAGGGAGAGGCTATGGCTACACCTTC.